Following are 4 T cell receptor beta chains from one sample sequenced in a study of blood T cell repertoires in COVID-19. Sequencing used immunoSEQ multiplex PCR; TCRdb keeps in-frame clones, though not all of them. The sample lists 200,000 or so clones; roughly 92% were seen once. The sequenced sample was peripheral blood. Receptor source: a man between 60 and 75 years old with COVID-19, enrolled during active disease.

The chain recombines TRBV6-5 with TRBJ2-1, with 10 bases matching TRBD2. Unmatched junction bases numbered 7, after V lost 0 bases and J lost 8 bases. This CDR3 region has 16 residues. Germline-derived CDR1 and CDR2 are MNHEY and SVGAGI. In DNA, the CDR3 is TGTGCCAGCAGTTACTCGTCGGCTAGCGGGAGCTATGAGCAGTTCTTC. Residues: CASSYSSASGSYEQFF.

V gene TRBV4-1 combines with J gene TRBJ1-5; 7 positions match TRBD1. Unmatched junction bases numbered 11, after V lost 0 bases and J lost 6 bases. In germline, CDR1 is MGHRA, CDR2 YSYEKL. This CDR3 contains 17 residues. Here the CDR3 reads CASSQELRTGQSQPQHF. The DNA of the CDR3 is TGCGCCAGCAGCCAAGAGCTTAGGACAGGACAATCTCAGCCCCAGCATTTT.

V and J are TRBV3-1 (or the pseudogene TRBV3-2) and TRBJ1-1; D remains ambiguous. Germline assignment: CDR1 LGHDT and CDR2 YNNKEL (reference sequence). V was clipped by 0 bases and J by 1 base, with 12 bases between them. The CDR3 extends over 16 amino acids. In DNA, the CDR3 is TGTGCCAGCAGCCAAGATCGGCTTCGGGGGAACACTGAAGCTTTCTTT. This sequence encodes CASSQDRLRGNTEAFF.

V gene TRBV9 combines with J gene TRBJ2-2; 7 bases fit TRBD2. The V gene end was trimmed by 3 bases and the J gene end by 2 bases; junction bases not matched to a gene: 1. The CDR3 is 14 residues long. CDR1 SGDLS and CDR2 YYNGEE come from the germline V gene. The CDR3 DNA sequence: TGTGCCAGCAGCGGACTAGCCAACACCGGGGAGCTGTTTTTT. Its protein product is CASSGLANTGELFF.